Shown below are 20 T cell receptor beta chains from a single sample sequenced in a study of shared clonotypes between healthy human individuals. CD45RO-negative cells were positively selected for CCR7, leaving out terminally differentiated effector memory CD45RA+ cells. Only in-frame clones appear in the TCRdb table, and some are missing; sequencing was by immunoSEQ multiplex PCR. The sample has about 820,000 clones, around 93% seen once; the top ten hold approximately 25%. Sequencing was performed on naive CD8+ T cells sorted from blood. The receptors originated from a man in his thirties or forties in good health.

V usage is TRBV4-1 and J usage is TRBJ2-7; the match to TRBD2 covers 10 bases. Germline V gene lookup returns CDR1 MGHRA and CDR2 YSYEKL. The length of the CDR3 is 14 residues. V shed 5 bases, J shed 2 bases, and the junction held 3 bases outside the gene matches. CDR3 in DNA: TGCGCCAGCAGCGCCGGACTAGCGGCCTACGAGCAGTACTTC. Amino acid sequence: CASSAGLAAYEQYF.

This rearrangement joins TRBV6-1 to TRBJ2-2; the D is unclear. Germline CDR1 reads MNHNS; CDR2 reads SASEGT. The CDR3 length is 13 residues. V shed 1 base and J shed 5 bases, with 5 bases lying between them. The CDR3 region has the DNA TGTGCCAGCAGTGAAGATAGAACCGGGGAGCTGTTTTTT. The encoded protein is CASSEDRTGELFF.

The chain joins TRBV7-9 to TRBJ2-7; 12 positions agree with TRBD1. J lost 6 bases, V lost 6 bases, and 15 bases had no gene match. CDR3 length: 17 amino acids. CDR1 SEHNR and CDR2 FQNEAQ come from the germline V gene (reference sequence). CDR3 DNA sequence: TGTGCCAGCAGTTCTGACCGGTCCGGGACAGGGGGCGGCGAGCAGTACTTC. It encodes CASSSDRSGTGGGEQYF.

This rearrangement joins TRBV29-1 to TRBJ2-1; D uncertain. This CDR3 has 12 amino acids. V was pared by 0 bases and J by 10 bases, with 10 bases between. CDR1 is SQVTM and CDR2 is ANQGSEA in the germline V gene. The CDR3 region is CSVEDNAGEQFF. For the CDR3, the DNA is TGCAGCGTTGAAGATAATGCTGGCGAGCAGTTCTTC.

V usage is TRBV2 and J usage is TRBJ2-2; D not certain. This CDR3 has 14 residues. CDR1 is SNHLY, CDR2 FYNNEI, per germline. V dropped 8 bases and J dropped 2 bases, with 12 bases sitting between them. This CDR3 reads CASLLSSNTGELFF. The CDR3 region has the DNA TGTGCCAGCTTACTTTCCTCCAACACCGGGGAGCTGTTTTTT.

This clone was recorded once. The CDR3 bases are TGTGCCAGCAGTTTATCGGAAGGTGGTTGGACCGGGGAGCTGTTTTTT. It specifies CASSLSEGGWTGELFF. J is TRBJ2-2 and V is TRBV27; D uncertain. Germline lookup yields CDR1 MNHEY and CDR2 SMNVEV (reference sequence). Trimming pared 0 bases from V and 5 bases from J, leaving 13 bases between. The CDR3 is 16 amino acids.

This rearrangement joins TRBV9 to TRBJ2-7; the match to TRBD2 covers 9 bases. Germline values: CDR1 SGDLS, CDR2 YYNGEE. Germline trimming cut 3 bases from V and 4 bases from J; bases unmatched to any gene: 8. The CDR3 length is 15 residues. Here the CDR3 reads CASSGSGSLVYEQYF. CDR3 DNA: TGTGCCAGCAGCGGTAGCGGGAGCTTGGTTTACGAGCAGTACTTC.

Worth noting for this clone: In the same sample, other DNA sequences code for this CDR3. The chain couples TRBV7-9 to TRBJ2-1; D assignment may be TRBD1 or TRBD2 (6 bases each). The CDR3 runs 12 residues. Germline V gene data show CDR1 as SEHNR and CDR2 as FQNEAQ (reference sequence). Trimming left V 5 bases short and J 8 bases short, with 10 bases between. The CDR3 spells CASSPRGDEQFF. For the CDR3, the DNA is TGTGCCAGCAGCCCAAGGGGGGATGAGCAGTTCTTC.

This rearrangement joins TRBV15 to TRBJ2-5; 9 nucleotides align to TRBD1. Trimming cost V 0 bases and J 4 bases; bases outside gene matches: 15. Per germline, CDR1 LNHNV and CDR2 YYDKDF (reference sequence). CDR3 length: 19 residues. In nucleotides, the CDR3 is TGTGCCACCAGCAGAGATCATCTCTCCGGGACAGGGATGACAGAGACCCAGTACTTC. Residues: CATSRDHLSGTGMTETQYF.

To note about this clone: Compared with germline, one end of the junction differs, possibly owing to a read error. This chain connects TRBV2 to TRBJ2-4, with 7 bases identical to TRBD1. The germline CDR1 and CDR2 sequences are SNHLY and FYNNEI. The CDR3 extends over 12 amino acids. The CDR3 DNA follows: TGTGCCAGCAGCAGTACTATGACAGGGCTGGACTTC. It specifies CASSSTMTGLDF.

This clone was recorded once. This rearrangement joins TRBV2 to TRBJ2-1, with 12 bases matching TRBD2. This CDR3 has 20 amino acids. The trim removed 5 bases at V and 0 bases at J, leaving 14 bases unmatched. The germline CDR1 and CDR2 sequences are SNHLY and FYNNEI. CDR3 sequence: CASSNTTSGSARSSYNEQFF. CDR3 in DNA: TGTGCCAGCAGTAACACGACTAGCGGGAGTGCTAGGAGCTCCTACAATGAGCAGTTCTTC.

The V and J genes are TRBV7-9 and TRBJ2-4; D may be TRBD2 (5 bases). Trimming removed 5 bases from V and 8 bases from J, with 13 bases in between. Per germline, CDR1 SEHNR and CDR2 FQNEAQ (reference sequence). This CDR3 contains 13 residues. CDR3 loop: CASSPRLGDIQYF. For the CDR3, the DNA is TGTGCCAGCAGCCCCAGGCTCGGGGACATTCAGTACTTC.

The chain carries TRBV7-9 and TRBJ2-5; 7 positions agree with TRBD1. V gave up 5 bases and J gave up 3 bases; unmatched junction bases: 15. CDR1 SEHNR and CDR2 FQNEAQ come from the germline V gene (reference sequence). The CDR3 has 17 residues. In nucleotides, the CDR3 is TGTGCCAGCAGCCTGGACCATCTACCGGGACAGAAAGAGACCCAGTACTTC. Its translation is CASSLDHLPGQKETQYF.

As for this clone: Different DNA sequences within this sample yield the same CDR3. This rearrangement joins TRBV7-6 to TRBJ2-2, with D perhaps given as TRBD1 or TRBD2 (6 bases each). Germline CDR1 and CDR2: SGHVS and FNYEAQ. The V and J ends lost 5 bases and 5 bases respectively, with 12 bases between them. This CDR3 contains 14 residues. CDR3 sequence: CASSTSGATGELFF. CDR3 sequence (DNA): TGTGCCAGCAGCACGTCGGGGGCAACCGGGGAGCTGTTTTTT.

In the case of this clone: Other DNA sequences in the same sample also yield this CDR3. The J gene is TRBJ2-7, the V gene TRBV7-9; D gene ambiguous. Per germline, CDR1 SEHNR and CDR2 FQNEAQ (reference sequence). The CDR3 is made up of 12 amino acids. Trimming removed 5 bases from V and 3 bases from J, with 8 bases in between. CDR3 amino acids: CASSLQNYEQYF. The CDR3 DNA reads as TGTGCCAGCAGCCTCCAGAACTACGAGCAGTACTTC.

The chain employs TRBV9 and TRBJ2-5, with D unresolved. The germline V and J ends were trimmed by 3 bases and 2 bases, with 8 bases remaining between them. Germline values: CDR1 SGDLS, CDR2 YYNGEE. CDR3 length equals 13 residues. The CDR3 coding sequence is TGTGCCAGCAGCGGGGCCAGACAAGAGACCCAGTACTTC. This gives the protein CASSGARQETQYF.

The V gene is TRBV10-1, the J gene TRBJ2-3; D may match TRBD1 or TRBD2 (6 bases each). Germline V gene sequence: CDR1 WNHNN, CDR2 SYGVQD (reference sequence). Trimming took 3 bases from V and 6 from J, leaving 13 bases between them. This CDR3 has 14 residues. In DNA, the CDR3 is TGCGCCAGCAGTGATCCCGGGGGCGACGATACGCAGTATTTT. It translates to CASSDPGGDDTQYF.

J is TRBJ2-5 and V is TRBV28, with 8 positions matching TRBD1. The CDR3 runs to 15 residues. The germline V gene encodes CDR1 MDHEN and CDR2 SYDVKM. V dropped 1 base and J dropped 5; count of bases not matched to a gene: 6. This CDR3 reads CASSLSTGVVETQYF. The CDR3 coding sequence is TGTGCCAGCAGTTTATCGACAGGGGTGGTGGAGACCCAGTACTTC.

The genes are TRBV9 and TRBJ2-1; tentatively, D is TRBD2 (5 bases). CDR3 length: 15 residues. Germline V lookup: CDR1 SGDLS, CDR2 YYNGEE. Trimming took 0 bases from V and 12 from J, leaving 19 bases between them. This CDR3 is CASSVDGLASKGQFF. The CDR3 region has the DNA TGTGCCAGCAGCGTAGATGGACTGGCCTCCAAGGGGCAGTTCTTC.

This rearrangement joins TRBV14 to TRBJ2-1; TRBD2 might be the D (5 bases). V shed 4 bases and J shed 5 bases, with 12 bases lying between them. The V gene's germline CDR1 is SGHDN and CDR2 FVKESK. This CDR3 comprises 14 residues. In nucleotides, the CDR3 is TGTGCCAGCAGCCTAGGTAAGGGAGACAATGAGCAGTTCTTC. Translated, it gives CASSLGKGDNEQFF.